What follows describes a single TCR beta chain. This clonotype was counted a few times. Its specific antigen is unknown. No base-level quality is on record; no much larger clone is a single base apart. PBMCs were isolated by Ficoll-Paque density gradient centrifugation. This entry belongs to a study of T-cell memory formation after mild COVID-19 (dated by TCRdb to the early 2020s). With regard to the full study: TCR sequence clusters from the two donors were found to be largely donor specific. In two donors, T-cell clones that expanded and contracted after mild COVID-19 were followed by sequencing TCRalpha and TCRbeta repertoires longitudinally. The cohort comprised two young, previously healthy adult volunteers, one female and one male.

Overall study results and their limits: SARS-CoV-2 specificity of the second-wave clones peaking on day 37 was not confirmed. Clones that contracted from day 15 to 85 showed balanced CD4/CD8 phenotypes, whereas a second wave of clones that expanded from day 15 to 37 leaned towards CD4+. The study included only a couple of mild cases, and larger cohorts that include severe cases with pre-infection samples were judged to be necessary. Some responding clones were found in pre-infection memory, which suggests that pre-existing cross-reactive memory T cells took part in the SARS-CoV-2 response. Contracting CD4+ clones were located mainly in the CM and EM memory subsets, whereas CD8+ clones were found to be enriched in EMRA.

The run used an Illumina NovaSeq 6000. Using 5'RACE with constant-segment primers, TCRalpha and TCRbeta cDNA libraries were constructed, with sample barcodes and unique molecular identifiers added in the process. Trizol reagent was used to extract RNA from every sample. The libraries were amplified in two PCR steps, and the second step added a second sample barcode and Illumina TruSeq adapters. Sequencing of the libraries was done on an Illumina NovaSeq, producing 2 x 150 bp paired-end reads. Per the source publication's procedure: The reads were demultiplexed and collapsed into UMI-guided consensus sequences using migec v1.2.7. Using mixcr v2.1.11, UMI consensuses were aligned to TRA and TRB V and J templates and then assembled into clonotypes. A clonotype was counted as expanded or contracted only when both edgeR and NoisET called the clonotype significant, with the noise models trained on biological replicates. For edgeR calls, a false discovery rate-adjusted p below 0.01 and a log2 fold-change threshold of 1 were applied. As an exploratory analysis of dynamics, max-normalized trajectories of the 1000 most abundant clonotypes were examined by PCA with hierarchical clustering. Separately sequenced CD4+ and CD8+ repertoires were used to assign the CD4 or CD8 phenotype of responding clones. TCRdb reran the public reads through fastp at Q25 and MiXCR, keeping productive beta chains. Each CDR3 protein gets just one entry, which takes the most common genes and DNA from the rows behind it. The V and J calls were determined by TCRdb, not by the authors. Here the sample has 470,000 or so distinct CDR3 sequences; 25% occur a single time. Jointly, the top ten make up approximately 12% of the sample.

Taken from cysteine to phenylalanine, the CDR3 has 15 residues. Just CDR3 DNA is preserved here, 45 bases in frame from base 1. For CDR1 and CDR2, the germline V gene (reference sequence) lists SGHNT and YYREEE. V lost 6 bases and J lost 0 bases; the stretch between them is 16 bases long. The specimen sequenced was PBMCs or a T cell subset sorted from them (not recorded which). Rearrangement joined TRBV5-4 to TRBJ2-7; possibly the D gene is TRBD1, per 7 matching bases. This sequence originates from an adult woman who had mild COVID-19 (a few samples of this study predate the infection). The sample titles of this study are shuffled in the database, so cell type and time point are left out; the donor was told from shared clones. The CDR3 here reads CASNRGGGDSYEQYF. DNA sequence: TGTGCCAGCAACCGAGGGGGCGGGGACTCCTACGAGCAGTACTTC.